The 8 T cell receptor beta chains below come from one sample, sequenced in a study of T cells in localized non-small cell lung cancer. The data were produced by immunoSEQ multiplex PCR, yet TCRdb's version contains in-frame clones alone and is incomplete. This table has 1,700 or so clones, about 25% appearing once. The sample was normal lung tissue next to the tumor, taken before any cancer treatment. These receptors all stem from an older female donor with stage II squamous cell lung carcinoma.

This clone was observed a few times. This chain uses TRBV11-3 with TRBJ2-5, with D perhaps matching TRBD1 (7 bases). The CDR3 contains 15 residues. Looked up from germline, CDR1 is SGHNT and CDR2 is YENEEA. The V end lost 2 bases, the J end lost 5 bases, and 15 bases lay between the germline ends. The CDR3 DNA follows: TGTGCCAGCAGCTTACCTCTTGCAGGGGGGGAGACCCAGTACTTC. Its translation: CASSLPLAGGETQYF.

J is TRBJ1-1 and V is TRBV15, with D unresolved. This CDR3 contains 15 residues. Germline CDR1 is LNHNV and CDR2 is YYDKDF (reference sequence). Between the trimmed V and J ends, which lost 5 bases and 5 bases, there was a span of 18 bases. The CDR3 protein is CATSRTYGPLTEAFF. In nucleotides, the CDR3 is TGTGCCACCAGCCGCACGTACGGGCCGTTGACTGAAGCTTTCTTT.

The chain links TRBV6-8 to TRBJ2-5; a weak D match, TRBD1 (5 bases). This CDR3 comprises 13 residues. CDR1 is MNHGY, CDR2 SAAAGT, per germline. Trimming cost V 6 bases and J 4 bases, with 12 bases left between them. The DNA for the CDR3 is TGTGCCAGCAGAAGGGGCGCTGGAGAGACCCAGTACTTC. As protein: CASRRGAGETQYF.

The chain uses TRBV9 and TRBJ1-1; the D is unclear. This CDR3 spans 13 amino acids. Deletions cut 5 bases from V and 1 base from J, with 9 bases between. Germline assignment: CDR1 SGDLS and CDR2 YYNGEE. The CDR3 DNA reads TGTGCCAGCAGTGAAGTCGAGAACACTGAAGCTTTCTTT. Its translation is CASSEVENTEAFF.

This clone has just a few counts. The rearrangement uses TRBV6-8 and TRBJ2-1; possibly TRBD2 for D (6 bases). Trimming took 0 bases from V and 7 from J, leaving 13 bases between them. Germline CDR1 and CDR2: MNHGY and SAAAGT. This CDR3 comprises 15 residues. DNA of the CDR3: TGTGCCAGCAGTTACTCGGAGGCGGGGAGTAATGAGCAGTTCTTC. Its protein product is CASSYSEAGSNEQFF.

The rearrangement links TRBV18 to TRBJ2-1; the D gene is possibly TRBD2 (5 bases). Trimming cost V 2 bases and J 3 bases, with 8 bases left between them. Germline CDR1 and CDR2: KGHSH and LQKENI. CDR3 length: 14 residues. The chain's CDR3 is CASSPVDYYNEQFF. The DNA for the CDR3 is TGTGCCAGCTCACCAGTTGACTACTACAATGAGCAGTTCTTC.

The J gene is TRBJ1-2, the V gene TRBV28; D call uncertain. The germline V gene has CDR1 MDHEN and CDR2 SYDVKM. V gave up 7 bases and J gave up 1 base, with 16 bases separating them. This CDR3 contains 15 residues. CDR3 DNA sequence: TGTGCCAGCACCGACCGAAGCCGGGGTAACTATGGCTACACCTTC. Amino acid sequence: CASTDRSRGNYGYTF.

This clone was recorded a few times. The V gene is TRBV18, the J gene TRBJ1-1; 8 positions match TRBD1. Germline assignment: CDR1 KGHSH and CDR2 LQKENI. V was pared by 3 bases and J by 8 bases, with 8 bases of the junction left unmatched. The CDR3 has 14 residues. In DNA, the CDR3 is TGTGCCAGCTCACCCGGGACAGGCGGGGGCGAAGCTTTCTTT. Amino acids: CASSPGTGGGEAFF.